This is a list of T cell receptor beta chains from one sample in a study of shared T cell receptors in the human thymus. Sequencing used immunoSEQ multiplex PCR; TCRdb keeps in-frame clones, though not all of them. The data hold some 700,000 clones, with roughly 88% observed a single time. These data also formed part of another study, on human thymus T cells.

The source material was thymocytes. These TCRs come from a girl under two years old with a congenital heart defect. The conserved cysteine and the conserved F or W are not part of the CDR3 here. Clone size is shown for a subset of rows, as once, few, many or a class of expanded clone.

abundance | len | j_gene | v_gene | CDR3aa
NA | 13 | TRBJ1-2 | TRBV18 | ASSPRGAGAGGYT
NA | 13 | TRBJ1-1 | TRBV18 | ASSPWDREGAEAF
NA | 12 | TRBJ2-7 | TRBV27 | ASSSVLAAPQQY
NA | 14 | TRBJ1-5 | TRBV18 | ASSPQRRGSNQPQH
few | 13 | TRBJ2-3 | TRBV4-2 | ASSQYERGADTQY
NA | 12 | TRBJ2-7 | TRBV5-1 | ASSSRDRSYEQY
NA | 13 | TRBJ1-1 | TRBV27 | ASSTPPGTGHEAF
NA | 13 | TRBJ2-3 | TRBV27 | ATRPAGGSTDTQY
NA | 12 | TRBJ1-1 | TRBV13 | ASRLPGMNTEAF
NA | 13 | TRBJ2-7 | TRBV7-2 | ASSFQTSEAYEQY
NA | 13 | TRBJ2-2 | TRBV4-1 | ASSHLQGGTGELF
NA | 14 | TRBJ1-6 | TRBV19 | ASSGSTGGSNSPLH
NA | 13 | TRBJ2-7 | TRBV28 | ASSLLGQSSYEQY
NA | 11 | TRBJ2-1 | TRBV27 | ATRRGVLSEQF
once | 14 | TRBJ1-6 | TRBV10-3 | AISEKGATRGSPLH
few | 14 | TRBJ1-6 | TRBV6-5 | ASSSTPGHRPSPLH
NA | 13 | TRBJ2-1 | TRBV18 | ASSPRPSGYNEQF
NA | 16 | TRBJ2-3 | TRBV6-1 | ASSERVSWDRESDTQY
NA | 19 | TRBJ2-6 | TRBV15 | ATSRDYRGGRALSGANVLT
NA | 13 | TRBJ1-3 | TRBV5-4 | ASSPGPHSGNTIY
NA | 11 | TRBJ2-5 | TRBV11-1 | ASGVGGDETQY
NA | 15 | TRBJ2-3 | TRBV15 | ATSRDLGGEVTDTQY
NA | 11 | TRBJ1-6 | TRBV10-3 | AISRGDNSPLH
NA | 12 | TRBJ1-2 | TRBV28 | ASGKFTGFYGYT
NA | 11 | TRBJ2-2 | TRBV2 | ASSGRNTGELF
NA | 17 | TRBJ1-5 | TRBV4-2 | ASSQPQFSGPYSNQPQH
NA | 12 | TRBJ1-2 | TRBV5-1 | ASRHRGLGYGYT
NA | 16 | TRBJ2-1 | TRBV12-5 | ASGLVLGRKASYNEQF
NA | 15 | TRBJ1-2 | TRBV12-5 | ASGLVAGVGADYGYT
NA | 10 | TRBJ2-4 | TRBV6-1 | ASSERGNIQY
once | 14 | TRBJ2-3 | TRBV18 | ASSPLPGRPADTQY
NA | 17 | TRBJ1-4 | TRBV14 | ASSQRRTPSREPGGKLF
NA | 14 | TRBJ2-3 | TRBV7-2 | ASSPLAGGFTDTQY
NA | 13 | TRBJ1-2 | TRBV14 | ASSQRQGCAYGYT
NA | 15 | TRBJ2-5 | TRBV15 | ATSRVEGKGTQETQY
once | 12 | TRBJ1-6 | TRBV10-2 | ASAGQAHNSPLH
NA | 12 | TRBJ1-2 | TRBV19 | ASSRGGVSYGYT
NA | 14 | TRBJ2-1 | TRBV6-5 | ASSYLRGGAYNEQF
NA | 12 | TRBJ1-1 | TRBV28 | ASSFSRMNTEAF
NA | 13 | TRBJ1-3 | TRBV27 | ASSNKEGDGNTIY
NA | 12 | TRBJ2-7 | TRBV9 | ASSATGGAYEQY
NA | 13 | TRBJ2-7 | TRBV4-3 | ASSQDGTGNYEQY
NA | 16 | TRBJ1-5 | TRBV27 | ASSSDLSRHQSNQPQH
once | 11 | TRBJ1-2 | TRBV5-6 | ASSQGQENGYT
NA | 12 | TRBJ2-1 | TRBV6-1 | ASSDCGGHNEQF
once | 14 | TRBJ1-6 | TRBV11-2 | ASSPTGGRIDSPLH